This T cell receptor (beta chain) originates from a study of tumor-infiltrating lymphocytes in primary liver carcinoma. Study in general: Spanning 4.2 to 10 cm, the tumors were T1-T3 N0M0.

TCR beta cDNA was reverse-transcribed from about 550 ng of total RNA. The reaction used a constant-region primer and ProtoScript II reverse transcriptase. It was through three nested multiplex PCR rounds of slightly modified ARM-PCR that TCR beta libraries arose. The first two PCR rounds used TRBV1-TRBV30 primers with a Cbeta primer, approximately 10 cycles each. In TCRdb, the multiplex PCR reads were re-called with MiXCR into one record per CDR3 protein. Of about 75,000 distinct CDR3 sequences listed, about 75% were seen once; the top ten hold less than 30%. CDR1 is MDHEN and CDR2 is SYDVKM in the germline V gene. CDR3 length: 13 amino acids. The ends lost 10 bases at V and 1 base at J; junction bases unmatched: 5. In this sample, this clonotype turned up a few times. From unsorted bulk tissue weighing roughly 17-31 mg, DNA and RNA were co-extracted. Patients had primary liver carcinoma treated by surgical resection.

The chain is built from TRBV28 and TRBJ1-1; 8 bases are shared with TRBD1. What was sequenced was tumor-adjacent normal liver tissue. This TCR came from a man aged 40-49 years with primary liver carcinoma and hepatitis B virus infection. The CDR3 here is CAIRQGTNTEAFF. The CDR3 DNA is TGTGCCATACGACAGGGGACGAACACTGAAGCTTTCTTT.